One sample yielded the 22 T cell receptor beta chains listed below, sequenced in a study of blood T cell repertoires in COVID-19. Method: immunoSEQ multiplex PCR; TCRdb's copy keeps in-frame clones and lacks some. This table holds 200,000 to 250,000 clones, less than 90% found once. The sequenced sample consisted of PBMCs or T cells enriched from blood (not recorded which). These receptors were collected from a woman aged 30 to 39 who had recovered from COVID-19.

V gene TRBV11-2 combines with J gene TRBJ1-2; D is perhaps TRBD1 (5 bases). Germline V lookup: CDR1 SGHAT, CDR2 FQNNGV. The V end lost 0 bases, the J end lost 8 bases, and 16 bases lay between the germline ends. CDR3 length: 15 amino acids. Written as DNA, the CDR3 is TGTGCCAGCAGCTTAGATAGGGGTCCTTCCGAGGGCTACACCTTC. Protein: CASSLDRGPSEGYTF.

V gene TRBV13 combines with J gene TRBJ1-2, with a weak D call TRBD1 (6 bases). The CDR3 is 15 residues long. The V gene's germline CDR1 is PRHDT and CDR2 FYEKMQ (reference sequence). The germline V and J ends were trimmed by 0 bases and 4 bases, with 12 bases remaining between them. CDR3 DNA sequence: TGTGCCAGCAGCTTAGGTAACGACAGGAGCTATGGCTACACCTTC. Residues: CASSLGNDRSYGYTF.

The chain couples TRBV20-1 to TRBJ1-6; the D gene is possibly TRBD1 (6 bases). The CDR3 length is 14 residues. V lost 3 bases and J lost 9, with 15 bases in between. The V gene's germline CDR1 is DFQATT and CDR2 SNEGSKA (reference sequence). In nucleotides, the CDR3 is TGCAGTGCTAGTAGGGGGATAGTTAGTTCACCCCTCCACTTT. The encoded protein is CSASRGIVSSPLHF.

V and J are TRBV20-1 and TRBJ2-7; 8 bases align to TRBD2. Germline CDR1 DFQATT, CDR2 SNEGSKA (reference sequence). Trimming removed 3 bases from V and 4 bases from J; junction bases left unmatched: 8. CDR3 length: 14 residues. The CDR3 coding sequence is TGCAGTGCTAGTCGGGGGGGGCCTGGTTACGAGCAGTACTTC. This gives the protein CSASRGGPGYEQYF.

The gene calls are TRBV20-1 and TRBJ2-3; possible D gene TRBD2, 6 bases. Trimming took 6 bases from V and 7 from J, leaving 11 bases between them. The CDR3 loop spans 11 amino acids. From germline, CDR1 is DFQATT and CDR2 SNEGSKA (reference sequence). CDR3 nucleotide sequence: TGCAGTGCGACTAGGGTGAATACGCAGTATTTT. It specifies CSATRVNTQYF.

The gene calls are TRBV3-1 (or the pseudogene TRBV3-2) and TRBJ2-1; 10 bases line up with TRBD2. V was pared by 4 bases and J by 5 bases, with 11 bases of the junction left unmatched. CDR3 length equals 17 residues. The V gene's germline CDR1 is LGHDT and CDR2 YNNKEL (reference sequence). The CDR3 loop reads CASSLTSSSGRHNEQFF. The CDR3 bases are TGTGCCAGCAGCCTTACATCCTCTAGCGGGAGACACAATGAGCAGTTCTTC.

The chain uses TRBV4-3 and TRBJ1-2, with TRBD1 as a possible D gene (6 bases). This CDR3 has 15 amino acids. The V end lost 0 bases, the J end lost 4 bases, and 12 bases lay between the germline ends. Germline V gene lookup returns CDR1 LGHNA and CDR2 YSLEER. The CDR3 region has the DNA TGCGCCAGCAGCCAAGATTCAGGGGCTTCCTATGGCTACACCTTC. This gives the protein CASSQDSGASYGYTF.

The V and J genes are TRBV15 and TRBJ1-2, with 8 bases that match TRBD1. This CDR3 has 17 residues. Germline loops: CDR1 LNHNV, CDR2 YYDKDF (reference sequence). V dropped 2 bases and J dropped 1; count of bases not matched to a gene: 9. Here the CDR3 reads CATSRPDRGRLNYGYTF. The CDR3 DNA reads as TGTGCCACCAGCAGACCTGACAGGGGCCGGCTTAACTATGGCTACACCTTC.

As for this clone: Other DNA sequences of this sample code for an identical CDR3. This chain connects TRBV4-1 to TRBJ1-2; the D is unclear. Trimming pared 0 bases from V and 4 bases from J, leaving 6 bases between. CDR1 and CDR2 from the germline V gene are MGHRA and YSYEKL. This CDR3 contains 13 residues. CDR3 amino acids: CASSQERGYGYTF. The CDR3 region has the DNA TGCGCCAGCAGCCAAGAGCGGGGCTATGGCTACACCTTC.

This chain connects TRBV11-2 to TRBJ2-2; 13 nucleotides line up with TRBD2. CDR1 and CDR2 from the germline V gene are SGHAT and FQNNGV. This CDR3 has 18 amino acids. Trimming removed 2 bases from V and 8 bases from J; junction bases left unmatched: 11. The CDR3 loop reads CASSLPSRLAGGRGELFF. The CDR3, as DNA: TGTGCCAGCAGCTTACCTTCGAGACTAGCGGGGGGCAGGGGGGAGCTGTTTTTT.

J is TRBJ1-6 and V is TRBV9; 10 nucleotides agree with TRBD1. There are 15 residues in the CDR3. CDR1 is SGDLS, CDR2 YYNGEE, per germline. V lost 3 bases and J lost 9; bases outside the gene matches: 6. The CDR3 loop reads CASSAPGQGSSPLHF. The CDR3 DNA reads as TGTGCCAGCAGCGCGCCGGGACAGGGGTCTTCACCCCTCCACTTT.

This chain joins TRBV6-5 and TRBJ1-2; TRBD1 matches 9 bases. The V segment lost 6 bases and the J segment 3 bases; nucleotides outside the gene matches: 5. Looked up from germline, CDR1 is MNHEY and CDR2 is SVGAGI. CDR3 size: 14 residues. The CDR3 sequence: CASRSTGGYYGYTF. CDR3 sequence (DNA): TGTGCCAGCAGATCTACAGGGGGCTACTATGGCTACACCTTC.

The genes are TRBV9 and TRBJ1-4; D not resolved. CDR1 SGDLS and CDR2 YYNGEE come from the germline V gene. The CDR3 extends over 17 amino acids. Between the trimmed V and J ends, which lost 4 bases and 5 bases, there was a span of 21 bases. The CDR3 DNA is TGTGCCAGCAGCCCTCGCGATCAGACGGGTCGGAATGAAAAACTGTTTTTT. Its protein is CASSPRDQTGRNEKLFF.

As concerns this clone: Other DNA variants within this sample encode the same CDR3. The J gene is TRBJ1-1, the V gene TRBV5-1; D may be TRBD1 (5 bases). The CDR3 has 14 residues. Germline CDR1 is SGHRS and CDR2 is YFSETQ. Trimming removed 0 bases at V and 4 bases at J, with 10 bases between. This CDR3 is CASSLVGGGTEAFF. CDR3 DNA: TGCGCCAGCAGCTTGGTGGGGGGAGGCACTGAAGCTTTCTTT.

The chain employs TRBV5-1 and TRBJ2-7, with 9 bases aligning to TRBD1. V gave up 1 base and J gave up 11 bases; unmatched junction bases: 10. This CDR3 has 14 residues. In germline, CDR1 is SGHRS, CDR2 YFSETQ. In DNA, the CDR3 is TGCGCCAGCAGCTTGAGACAGGGGGTTGAGCAGAAGTACTTC. Translation gives CASSLRQGVEQKYF.

V and J are TRBV10-3 and TRBJ2-1; 9 nucleotides line up with TRBD2. The germline CDR1 and CDR2 sequences are ENHRY and SYGVKD. After removal of 5 bases from V and 1 base from J, the junction contained 15 bases not matched to a gene. The CDR3 has 19 residues. The CDR3 loop reads CAISIAGVPPTFSYNEQFF. CDR3 DNA: TGTGCCATCAGTATAGCGGGGGTCCCACCCACCTTTTCCTACAATGAGCAGTTCTTC.

V usage is TRBV9 and J usage is TRBJ2-7; 15 bases line up with TRBD2. The junction had 13 bases not matched to a gene; V was cut back by 4 bases and J by 5 bases. Germline V lookup: CDR1 SGDLS, CDR2 YYNGEE. The CDR3 spans 18 residues. CDR3 residues: CASSSNPGLAGGGNEQYF. In DNA form, the CDR3 reads TGTGCCAGCAGCTCAAATCCGGGACTAGCGGGGGGTGGGAACGAGCAGTACTTC.

The chain uses TRBV20-1 and TRBJ1-1; tentatively, D is TRBD1 (6 bases). The CDR3 has 10 residues. The V gene's germline CDR1 is DFQATT and CDR2 SNEGSKA (reference sequence). V was cut by 4 bases and J by 8 bases, with 8 bases left in between. CDR3 in amino acids: CSATGTEAFF. DNA for the CDR3: TGCAGTGCTACGGGGACAGAAGCTTTCTTT.

The V call is TRBV7-8, the J call TRBJ1-3; D not certain. The germline V gene encodes CDR1 SGHVS and CDR2 FQNEAQ. V lost 2 bases to trimming and J lost 0 bases, with 11 bases between them. The CDR3 extends over 16 amino acids. This CDR3 is CASSLIGGSSGNTIYF. CDR3 in DNA: TGTGCCAGCAGCTTAATTGGAGGGAGCTCTGGAAACACCATATATTTT.

The rearrangement links TRBV7-9 to TRBJ1-4; TRBD1 matches at 8 bases. V lost 5 bases, J lost 17 bases, and 7 bases stayed unmatched. CDR1 is SEHNR and CDR2 is FQNEAQ in the germline V gene (reference sequence). The CDR3 contains 11 residues. CDR3 in amino acids: CASSPGQGCFF. For the CDR3, the DNA is TGTGCCAGCAGCCCAGGACAGGGTTGTTTTTTT.

The chain carries TRBV19 and TRBJ2-2; maybe TRBD1 (6 bases). V lost 8 bases and J lost 6, with 7 bases in between. This CDR3 contains 11 residues. CDR1 LNHDA and CDR2 SQIVND come from the germline V gene (reference sequence). This CDR3 is CASWGPGELFF. The CDR3 DNA is TGTGCCAGTTGGGGGCCCGGGGAGCTGTTTTTT.

The genes are TRBV21-1 and TRBJ2-4; TRBD2, the table's D call, lacks a check against the DNA. TRBV21-1 is given as a pseudogene. The CDR3 extends over 15 amino acids. CDR3 sequence: CASSPPKSAKNIQYF. DNA of the CDR3: TGTGCCAGCAGCCCACCGAAGAGCGCCAAAAACATTCAGTACTTC.